The rows below give T cell receptor beta chains drawn from one sample of a study of cytotoxic CD8 clonotypes in ibrutinib-treated CLL. The table came from immunoSEQ multiplex PCR; TCRdb's copy has only in-frame clones and leaves some out. Here the sample spans roughly 42,000 clones, approximately 65% being singletons. The sequences come from PBMCs, collected after 24 months of ibrutinib treatment. Receptor source: a human donor with chronic lymphocytic leukemia. CDR3s leave out the opening cysteine and the closing phenylalanine or tryptophan.

v_gene: TRBV5-4; CDR3aa: ASSPSDNLYEQY
v_gene: TRBV5-1; CDR3aa: ASSLAPYYEQY
v_gene: TRBV9; CDR3aa: ASSGGRLNEKLF
v_gene: TRBV28; CDR3aa: ASLATGFYGYT
v_gene: TRBV27; CDR3aa: ASSFRRTGGYGYT
v_gene: TRBV4-2; CDR3aa: ASSQEIEPTKNIQY
v_gene: TRBV9; CDR3aa: ASSVSPGLDNSPLH
v_gene: TRBV9; CDR3aa: ASSVGGLVETQY
v_gene: TRBV18; CDR3aa: ASSNRRGDQNTEAF
v_gene: TRBV7-3; CDR3aa: ASSSQTGLSYNEQF
v_gene: TRBV4-1; CDR3aa: ASSQGGPDTQY
v_gene: TRBV10-3; CDR3aa: AITRGYLDYEQY
v_gene: TRBV27; CDR3aa: ASRRGQNYGYT
v_gene: TRBV10-3; CDR3aa: ATNPGTVNNEQF
v_gene: TRBV7-3; CDR3aa: ASSPSGINTGELF
v_gene: TRBV2; CDR3aa: ASSLWTYEQY
v_gene: TRBV5-1; CDR3aa: ASYSSGRSSGELF
v_gene: TRBV11-3; CDR3aa: ASSEGSYTEAF
v_gene: TRBV13; CDR3aa: ASSRNQISYEQY
v_gene: TRBV6-5; CDR3aa: ASSYSAGQPQH
v_gene: TRBV27; CDR3aa: ASSLRGTNEKLF
v_gene: TRBV6-6; CDR3aa: ASSPPGWNTEAF
v_gene: TRBV28; CDR3aa: ASSLSSGYGYT
v_gene: TRBV19; CDR3aa: ASSLGTGVLNTEAF
v_gene: TRBV28; CDR3aa: ASSLYPAENTEAF
v_gene: TRBV10-1; CDR3aa: ASSGAGTNTEAF
v_gene: TRBV5-6; CDR3aa: ASSLERGAGLNEQF
v_gene: TRBV7-8; CDR3aa: ASSPSGIGTQY
v_gene: TRBV2; CDR3aa: ASSEAVRGPQH
v_gene: TRBV27; CDR3aa: ASSLSRALSGNTIY